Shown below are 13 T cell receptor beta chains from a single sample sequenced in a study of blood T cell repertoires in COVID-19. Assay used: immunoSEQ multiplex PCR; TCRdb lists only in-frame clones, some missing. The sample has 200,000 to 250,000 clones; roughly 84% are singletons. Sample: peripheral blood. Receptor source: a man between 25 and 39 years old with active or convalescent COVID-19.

The CDR3 is CASSPPLSTDTQYF. As DNA, the CDR3 is TGTGCCAGCAGCCCTCCCCTGAGCACAGATACGCAGTATTTT. The chain is built from TRBV3-1 (or the pseudogene TRBV3-2) and TRBJ2-3; D gene uncertain. Germline V gives CDR1 LGHDT, CDR2 YNNKEL (reference sequence). V was shortened by 4 bases and J by 0 bases, with 8 bases between the two germline ends. The CDR3 has 14 residues.

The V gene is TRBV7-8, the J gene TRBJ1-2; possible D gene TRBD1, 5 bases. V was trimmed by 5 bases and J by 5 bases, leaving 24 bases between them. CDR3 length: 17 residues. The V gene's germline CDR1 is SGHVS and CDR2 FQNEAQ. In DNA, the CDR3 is TGTGCCAGCAGCCCGGGGCGCGGGGTCGAGATTCCATATGGCTACACCTTC. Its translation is CASSPGRGVEIPYGYTF.

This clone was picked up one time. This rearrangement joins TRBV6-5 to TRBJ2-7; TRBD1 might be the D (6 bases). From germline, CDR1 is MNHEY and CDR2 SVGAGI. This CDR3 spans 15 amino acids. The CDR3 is CATLKRWGPLYEQYF. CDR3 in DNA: TGTGCAACTTTGAAGAGGTGGGGGCCGCTCTACGAGCAGTACTTC.

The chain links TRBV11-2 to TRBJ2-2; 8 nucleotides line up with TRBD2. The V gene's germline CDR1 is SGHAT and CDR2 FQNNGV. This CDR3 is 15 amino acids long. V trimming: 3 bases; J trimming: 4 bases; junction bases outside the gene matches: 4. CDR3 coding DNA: TGTGCCAGCAGCTTCATACGGGGGGGCACCGGGGAGCTGTTTTTT. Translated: CASSFIRGGTGELFF.

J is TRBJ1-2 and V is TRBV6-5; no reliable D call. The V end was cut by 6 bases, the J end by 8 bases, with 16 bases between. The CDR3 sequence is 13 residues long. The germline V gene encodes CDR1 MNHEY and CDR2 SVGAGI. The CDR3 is CASSLDSGRGYTF. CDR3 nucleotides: TGTGCCAGCAGCCTCGACTCCGGCCGGGGCTACACCTTC.

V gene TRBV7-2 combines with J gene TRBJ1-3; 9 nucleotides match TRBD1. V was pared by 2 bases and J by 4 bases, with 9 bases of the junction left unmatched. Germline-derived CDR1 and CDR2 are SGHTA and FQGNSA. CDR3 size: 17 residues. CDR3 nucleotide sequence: TGTGCCAGCAGCTTATCCAGCACAGGGGGCGAAGGAAACACCATATATTTT. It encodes CASSLSSTGGEGNTIYF. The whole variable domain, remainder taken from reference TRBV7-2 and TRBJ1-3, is GAGVSQSPSNKVTEKGKDVELRCDPISGHTALYWYRQSLGQGLEFLIYFQGNSAPDKSGLPSDRFSAERTGGSVSTLTIQRTQQEDSAVYLCASSLSSTGGEGNTIYFGEGSWLTVV.

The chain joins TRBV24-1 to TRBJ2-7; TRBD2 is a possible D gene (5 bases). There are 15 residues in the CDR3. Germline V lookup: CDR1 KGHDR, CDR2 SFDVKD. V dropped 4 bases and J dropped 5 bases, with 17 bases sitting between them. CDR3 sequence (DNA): TGTGCCACCAGTGAAACGGGAAAGACCCGGGACGAGCAGTACTTC. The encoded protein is CATSETGKTRDEQYF.

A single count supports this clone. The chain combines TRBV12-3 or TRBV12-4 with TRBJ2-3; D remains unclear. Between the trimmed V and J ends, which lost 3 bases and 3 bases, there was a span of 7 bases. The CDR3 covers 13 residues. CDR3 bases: TGTGCCAGCAGTTTGGCCTCGACAGATACGCAGTATTTT. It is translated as CASSLASTDTQYF.

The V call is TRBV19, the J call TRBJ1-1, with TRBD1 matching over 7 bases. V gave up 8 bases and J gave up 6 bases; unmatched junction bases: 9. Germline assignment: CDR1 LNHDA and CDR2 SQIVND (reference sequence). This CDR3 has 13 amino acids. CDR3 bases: TGTGCCAGTCGACCTCAGGGGGGCTCTGAAGCTTTCTTT. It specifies CASRPQGGSEAFF.

This chain's CDR3 is CASSVGGETQYF. Here the CDR3 DNA reads TGTGCCAGCAGTGTGGGGGGGGAGACCCAGTACTTC. V is TRBV2 and J is TRBJ2-5; 7 nucleotides match TRBD2. The germline V gene encodes CDR1 SNHLY and CDR2 FYNNEI. CDR3 length equals 12 residues. With 4 bases clipped from V and 5 bases from J, the junction kept 1 base outside the gene matches.

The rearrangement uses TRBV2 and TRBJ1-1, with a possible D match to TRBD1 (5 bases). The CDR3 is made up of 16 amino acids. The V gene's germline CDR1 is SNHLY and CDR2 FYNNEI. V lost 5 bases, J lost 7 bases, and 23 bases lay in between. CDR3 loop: CASSPISGGVADEAFF. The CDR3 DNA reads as TGTGCCAGCAGTCCGATCTCGGGGGGAGTAGCCGATGAAGCTTTCTTT.

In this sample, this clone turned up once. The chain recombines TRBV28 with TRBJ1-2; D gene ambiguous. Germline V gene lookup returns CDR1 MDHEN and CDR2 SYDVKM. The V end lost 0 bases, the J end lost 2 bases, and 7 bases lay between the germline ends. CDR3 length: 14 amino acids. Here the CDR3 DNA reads TGTGCCAGCAGTTTATGGTCGGTAAACTATGGCTACACCTTC. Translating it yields CASSLWSVNYGYTF.

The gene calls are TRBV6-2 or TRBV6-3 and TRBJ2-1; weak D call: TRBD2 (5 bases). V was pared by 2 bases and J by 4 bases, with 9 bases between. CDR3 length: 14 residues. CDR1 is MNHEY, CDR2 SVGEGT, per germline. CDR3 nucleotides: TGTGCCAGCAGTTACGCGACTACTTACAATGAGCAGTTCTTC. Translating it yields CASSYATTYNEQFF.